Below are 22 T cell receptor beta chains sequenced from a single sample in a study of STAT5B mutations in CD4+ large granular lymphocyte leukemia. This table comes from immunoSEQ multiplex PCR, and its TCRdb copy is limited to in-frame clones, with some not included. The sample has 45,000 or so clones, about 86% seen once; the top ten hold less than 3%. The sequenced sample was CD4+ T cells from blood buffy coats. These receptors were collected from a human donor in good health.

The chain carries TRBV11-3 and TRBJ1-1; tentatively, D is TRBD1 (6 bases). V gave up 5 bases and J gave up 4 bases, with 20 bases separating them. Germline CDR1 and CDR2: SGHNT and YENEEA. The CDR3 sequence is 16 residues long. CDR3 sequence: CASSPGTPIPGTEAFF. The CDR3, as DNA: TGTGCCAGCAGCCCCGGGACACCCATTCCGGGCACTGAAGCTTTCTTT. Using reference TRBV11-3 and TRBJ1-1 for the parts outside the CDR3, the full variable domain is EAGVVQSPRYKIIEKKQPVAFWCNPISGHNTLYWYLQNLGQGPELLIRYENEEAVDDSQLPKDRFSAERLKGVDSTLKIQPAELGDSAVYLCASSPGTPIPGTEAFFGQGTRLTVV.

The gene calls are TRBV27 and TRBJ2-1, with TRBD2 identical over 11 bases. The V segment lost 7 bases and the J segment 5 bases; nucleotides outside the gene matches: 7. This CDR3 spans 15 amino acids. The germline V gene has CDR1 MNHEY and CDR2 SMNVEV (reference sequence). The CDR3: CASKKLAGDHNEQFF. CDR3 DNA: TGTGCCAGCAAGAAACTAGCGGGAGACCACAATGAGCAGTTCTTC.

The rearrangement uses TRBV4-2 and TRBJ1-5; D is unclear. This CDR3 contains 15 residues. Trimming stripped 4 bases from V and 5 bases from J, with 15 bases between. CDR1 is LGHNA, CDR2 YNFKEQ, per germline. The CDR3 nucleotides are TGTGCCAGCAGCCGGGATCGCGGGTTTGATCAGCCCCAGCATTTT. This translates into CASSRDRGFDQPQHF.

This chain links TRBV19 with TRBJ2-5; the match to TRBD2 covers 9 bases. In germline, CDR1 is LNHDA, CDR2 SQIVND (reference sequence). The CDR3 extends over 17 amino acids. J lost 5 bases, V lost 6 bases, and 16 bases had no gene match. DNA of the CDR3: TGTGCCAGTAGGCCTTTCTCCGGAGCGGGAGGACTTGAGACCCAGTACTTC. It is translated as CASRPFSGAGGLETQYF. The variable domain in full, with the rest retrieved from reference TRBV19 and TRBJ2-5, is DGGITQSPKYLFRKEGQNVTLSCEQNLNHDAMYWYRQDPGQGLRLIYYSQIVNDFQKGDIAEGYSVSREKKESFPLTVTSAQKNPTAFYLCASRPFSGAGGLETQYFGPGTRLLVL.

The V gene is TRBV6-1, the J gene TRBJ1-2; no definite D call. The ends were cut back, 5 bases at V and 5 bases at J, with 15 bases in the middle. Germline assignment: CDR1 MNHNS and CDR2 SASEGT. The CDR3 loop spans 14 amino acids. CDR3 amino acids: CASSSRLGSYGYTF. The CDR3 DNA sequence: TGTGCCAGCAGTAGCAGGCTCGGATCGTATGGCTACACCTTC.

The chain uses TRBV4-2 and TRBJ2-3; 8 nucleotides line up with TRBD2. Looked up from germline, CDR1 is LGHNA and CDR2 is YNFKEQ. The V segment lost 0 bases and the J segment 2 bases; nucleotides outside the gene matches: 7. CDR3 length: 17 amino acids. The DNA of the CDR3 is TGTGCCAGCAGCCAAGATCGGGCTAGCGGGTTCACAGATACGCAGTATTTT. Its translation: CASSQDRASGFTDTQYF.

This clone was counted between two and nine times. The chain uses TRBV30 and TRBJ2-7; no clear D gene. This CDR3 region has 11 residues. Germline values: CDR1 GTSNPN, CDR2 SVGIG (reference sequence). V gave up 3 bases and J gave up 3 bases, with 6 bases separating them. The CDR3 here is CAWSRNYEQYF. The CDR3 coding sequence is TGTGCCTGGAGCCGCAACTACGAGCAGTACTTC.

V is TRBV15 and J is TRBJ1-2; D call uncertain. In germline, CDR1 is LNHNV, CDR2 YYDKDF (reference sequence). V lost 5 bases and J 8 bases, leaving 12 bases between the germline ends. The CDR3 spans 12 residues. The CDR3 is CATSGRATGYTF. The CDR3 region has the DNA TGTGCCACCAGCGGCCGAGCCACCGGCTACACCTTC.

The V call is TRBV29-1, the J call TRBJ2-1; perhaps TRBD1 as D (6 bases). Trimming pared 8 bases from V and 5 bases from J, leaving 19 bases between. The CDR3 has 14 residues. In germline, CDR1 is SQVTM, CDR2 ANQGSEA. CDR3 nucleotide sequence: TGCAGCTCCTTGCGAAGGGGACAAGACAATGAGCAGTTCTTC. It codes for CSSLRRGQDNEQFF.

This clone was counted a single time. The J gene is TRBJ1-4, the V gene TRBV5-1; 8 bases map to TRBD1. CDR3 length: 19 amino acids. In germline, CDR1 is SGHRS, CDR2 YFSETQ. V shed 3 bases, J shed 2 bases, and the junction held 15 bases outside the gene matches. CDR3 sequence: CASSSPTPGQEGTNEKLFF. The CDR3 region has the DNA TGCGCCAGCAGCTCACCGACACCGGGACAGGAGGGGACTAATGAAAAACTGTTTTTT. The full variable domain, its missing parts supplied by reference TRBV5-1 and TRBJ1-4, is KAGVTQTPRYLIKTRGQQVTLSCSPISGHRSVSWYQQTPGQGLQFLFEYFSETQRNKGNFPGRFSGRQFSNSRSEMNVSTLELGDSALYLCASSSPTPGQEGTNEKLFFGSGTQLSVL.

This clone was picked up a small number of times. V and J are TRBV5-4 and TRBJ1-1; weak D call: TRBD1 (5 bases). V was clipped by 0 bases and J by 0 bases, with 12 bases between them. There are 16 residues in the CDR3. Germline loops: CDR1 SGHNT, CDR2 YYREEE (reference sequence). The chain's CDR3 is CASSLGGNRMNTEAFF. The CDR3, as DNA: TGTGCCAGCAGCTTGGGGGGGAACCGCATGAACACTGAAGCTTTCTTT.

The chain has TRBV19 and TRBJ1-5; D possibly corresponds to TRBD1 (5 bases). Germline values: CDR1 LNHDA, CDR2 SQIVND (reference sequence). Trimming left V 1 base short and J 6 bases short, with 10 bases between. This CDR3 contains 14 residues. Here the CDR3 DNA reads TGTGCCAGTAGTATAGTTGGGGGTCGTCAGCCCCAGCATTTT. Its translation: CASSIVGGRQPQHF.

The V and J genes are TRBV5-1 and TRBJ2-7, with D perhaps matching TRBD1 (6 bases). The CDR3 runs to 16 residues. V was pared by 0 bases and J by 0 bases, with 13 bases between. Germline loops: CDR1 SGHRS, CDR2 YFSETQ. The DNA for the CDR3 is TGCGCCAGCAGCTTGGGACTCACAGGGACCTCCTACGAGCAGTACTTC. Amino acids: CASSLGLTGTSYEQYF.

The chain has TRBV5-4 and TRBJ2-7; D is possibly TRBD2 (6 bases). Deletions cut 3 bases from V and 6 bases from J, with 25 bases between. This CDR3 comprises 17 residues. The germline gives CDR1 SGHNT, CDR2 YYREEE (reference sequence). CDR3 sequence reads: CASSSRGTPEDTCEQYF. The CDR3 DNA follows: TGTGCCAGCAGCTCAAGAGGGACTCCCGAGGATACATGCGAGCAGTACTTC.

The chain joins TRBV5-8 to TRBJ2-5; TRBD2 matches at 7 bases. Germline CDR1 and CDR2: SGHTS and YDEGEE. This CDR3 has 16 residues. Unmatched junction bases numbered 11, after V lost 4 bases and J lost 2 bases. The CDR3 is CASSQTAGVFQETQYF. The CDR3 DNA reads as TGTGCCAGCAGCCAGACCGCGGGAGTCTTTCAAGAGACCCAGTACTTC.

This chain links TRBV6-7 with TRBJ2-5; D remains unclear. TRBV6-7 is an ORF, and what it does is uncertain. This CDR3 has 12 amino acids. Trimming took off 5 bases at V and 7 bases at J, with 11 bases between the two ends. The DNA for the CDR3 is TGTGCCAGCAGTCCGGAATACGTGACCCAGTACTTC. Protein sequence: CASSPEYVTQYF.

The chain combines TRBV10-2 with TRBJ2-3; D is unresolved. The CDR3 spans 11 residues. From germline, CDR1 is WSHSY and CDR2 SAAADI. V was pared by 4 bases and J by 6 bases, with 5 bases between. For the CDR3, the DNA is TGCGCCAGCAGTGCTGCGGATACGCAGTATTTT. As protein: CASSAADTQYF.

The gene calls are TRBV5-4 and TRBJ1-1; TRBD1 aligns across 7 bases. CDR1 SGHNT and CDR2 YYREEE come from the germline V gene (reference sequence). J gave up 2 bases and V 3 bases, and 10 bases lay outside the gene matches. The CDR3 totals 16 residues. The CDR3 DNA is TGTGCCAGCAGCTCCCGGACAGGTCCCTCTAACACTGAAGCTTTCTTT. It translates to CASSSRTGPSNTEAFF.

The chain recombines TRBV6-6 with TRBJ2-1; D is perhaps TRBD2 (5 bases). The germline V gene encodes CDR1 MNHNY and CDR2 SVGAGI (reference sequence). V lost 6 bases and J lost 0, with 15 bases in between. The CDR3 sequence is 16 residues long. The CDR3 DNA is TGTGCCAGCAGCCTATATGGTGGGAGCTCCTACAATGAGCAGTTCTTC. Its translation: CASSLYGGSSYNEQFF.

The chain uses TRBV5-8 and TRBJ2-4, with D maybe TRBD2 (5 bases). Germline-derived CDR1 and CDR2 are SGHTS and YDEGEE. Trimming removed 0 bases from V and 1 base from J, with 14 bases in between. The length of the CDR3 is 17 residues. The CDR3 nucleotides read TGTGCCAGCAGCTTGGCCCCGCAGGAGCGGGCCAAAAACATTCAGTACTTC. It yields the protein CASSLAPQERAKNIQYF.

The chain joins TRBV19 to TRBJ1-4; D is unclear. V dropped 3 bases and J dropped 4 bases, with 9 bases sitting between them. The CDR3 has 14 residues. Germline CDR1 is LNHDA and CDR2 is SQIVND (reference sequence). CDR3 sequence reads: CASSMIGINEKLFF. The CDR3 DNA reads as TGTGCCAGTAGTATGATCGGGATTAATGAAAAACTGTTTTTT.

The chain is built from TRBV18 and TRBJ1-2; 8 bases are a match to TRBD1. Germline V gene lookup returns CDR1 KGHSH and CDR2 LQKENI. V was clipped by 0 bases and J by 8 bases; unmatched bases: 5. This CDR3 region has 14 residues. The CDR3 DNA follows: TGTGCCAGCTCACCACCGCAGGGGGCGCACGGCTACACCTTC. Residues: CASSPPQGAHGYTF.